What follows are 3 T cell receptor beta chains derived from one specimen sequenced in a study of blood T cells in healthy people across ages. Then a second PCR, running about 6 to 12 cycles, was carried out with a sample-barcoded 5' primer and a J-beta primer mix. In TCRdb, the 5' RACE reads were re-called with MiXCR into one record per CDR3 protein. The repertoire holds about 280,000 distinct CDR3 sequences, 25% to 30% seen once, with roughly 28% in the top ten. Sequenced material: blood. The receptors derive from a woman in her 70s in good health.

This clonotype has only a few counts. The chain links TRBV7-9 to TRBJ1-1, with TRBD1 matching over 7 bases. V gave up 5 bases and J gave up 0 bases; unmatched junction bases: 6. Germline CDR1 and CDR2: SEHNR and FQNEAQ (reference sequence). The CDR3 loop spans 15 amino acids. The CDR3 sequence: CASSRDRALNTEAFF. As DNA, the CDR3 is TGTGCCAGCAGCCGCGACAGGGCCCTGAACACTGAAGCTTTCTTT. Drawing the rest from reference TRBV7-9 and TRBJ1-1, the complete variable domain is DTGVSQNPRHKITKRGQNVTFRCDPISEHNRLYWYRQTLGQGPEFLTYFQNEAQLEKSRLLSDRFSAERPKGSFSTLEIQRTEQGDSAMYLCASSRDRALNTEAFFGQGTRLTVV.

On this clonotype: The junction shows a germline mismatch at one end, possibly a read error. The chain uses TRBV7-8 and TRBJ2-1; D gene ambiguous. The CDR3 length is 16 residues. Germline V gene data show CDR1 as SGHVS and CDR2 as FQNEAQ. The DNA for the CDR3 is TGTGCCAGCAGCTTACAAAGGTTAGGGATATACAGTGAGCAGTTCTTC. Translating gives CASSLQRLGIYSEQFF.

CDR3 protein: CASSQDATNEKLFF. DNA for the CDR3: TGCGCCAGCAGCCAAGATGCAACTAATGAAAAACTGTTTTTT. J is TRBJ1-4 and V is TRBV4-1, with unresolved D. Per the germline V gene, CDR1 is MGHRA and CDR2 is YSYEKL. Trimming removed 0 bases from V and 0 bases from J, with 2 bases in between. The CDR3 runs 14 residues.